This T cell receptor beta chain was recorded in a study of blood T cells in healthy people across ages. The CDR3 is 14 amino acids. V lost 1 base to trimming and J lost 10 bases, with 14 bases between them. The germline V gene encodes CDR1 MDHEN and CDR2 SYDVKM. The use of a sample-barcoded 5' primer and a J-beta primer mix characterized a second PCR of roughly 7 to 12 cycles. TCRdb passed the 5' RACE reads through MiXCR, listing each CDR3 protein once. Among about 1,500,000 distinct CDR3 sequences listed, around 42% were seen once. Sample: blood. V is TRBV28 and J is TRBJ2-1; D unresolved. The clonotype comes from a woman under 30 in good health. CDR3 DNA: TGTGCCAGCAGTTTATATGGACGCACCTACGAGCAGTTCTTC. This gives the protein CASSLYGRTYEQFF.